This T cell receptor beta chain was captured in a study of blood T cell repertoires in COVID-19. The germline V and J ends were trimmed by 2 bases and 2 bases, with 9 bases remaining between them. Germline V gene data show CDR1 as KGHSH and CDR2 as LQKENI. The CDR3 contains 14 residues. Using immunoSEQ multiplex PCR, the repertoire was profiled, and TCRdb retains in-frame clones only, with some absent. The sample has approximately 100,000 clones, about 89% seen once. The sequence was obtained from a man aged 60-69 years with acute or convalescent COVID-19. Sequenced input: peripheral blood. The V and J genes are TRBV18 and TRBJ1-1; D gene uncertain. The CDR3 sequence is CASSPSGVNTEAFF. As DNA, the CDR3 is TGTGCCAGCTCACCATCCGGGGTAAACACTGAAGCTTTCTTT.